This record looks at one T cell receptor beta chain sequence and its context. The data derive from a study of blood T cell repertoires in COVID-19. With 0 bases removed from V and 5 bases from J, the gap between germline ends came to 12 bases. CDR1 and CDR2 (germline): SGHTA, FQGNSA. The CDR3 loop spans 15 amino acids. Original processing notes: It was from reference gene primer amplification that nucleated cell counts were estimated. Profiled with immunoSEQ multiplex PCR; TCRdb holds only in-frame clones, not every one. V, J and clone size are taken as reported in that table, and D and trimming were inferred from the DNA itself. This table holds about 130,000 clones, 86% found once.

The chain has TRBV7-2 and TRBJ2-3; D is unclear. The TCR sequence derives from a middle-aged man who had recovered from COVID-19. The sample taken for sequencing was PBMCs or T cells enriched from blood (not recorded which). The CDR3 spells CASSLARLDLDTQYF. Written as DNA, the CDR3 is TGTGCCAGCAGCTTAGCGAGGCTAGATTTAGATACGCAGTATTTT.